This T cell receptor (beta chain) was identified in a study of blood T cell repertoires in COVID-19. Data came from immunoSEQ multiplex PCR; TCRdb stores just in-frame clones and leaves some out. This table has under 300,000 clones, 70% to 85% appearing once. With 3 bases removed from V and 0 bases from J, the gap between germline ends came to 24 bases. The CDR3 runs to 19 residues. Germline assignment: CDR1 SGHNT and CDR2 YYREEE (reference sequence). The V call is TRBV5-4, the J call TRBJ1-1, with D possibly being TRBD1 (6 bases). Sequenced sample: PBMCs or T cells enriched from blood (not recorded which). This TCR was recovered from a middle-aged man who had recovered from COVID-19. CDR3 DNA: TGTGCCAGCAGCTGGAGGTTGGGGGCAGGGCAGACCCTGAACACTGAAGCTTTCTTT. Amino acid sequence: CASSWRLGAGQTLNTEAFF. Drawing the rest from reference TRBV5-4 and TRBJ1-1, the complete variable domain is ETGVTQSPTHLIKTRGQQVTLRCSSQSGHNTVSWYQQALGQGPQFIFQYYREEENGRGNFPPRFSGLQFPNYSSELNVNALELDDSALYLCASSWRLGAGQTLNTEAFFGQGTRLTVV.